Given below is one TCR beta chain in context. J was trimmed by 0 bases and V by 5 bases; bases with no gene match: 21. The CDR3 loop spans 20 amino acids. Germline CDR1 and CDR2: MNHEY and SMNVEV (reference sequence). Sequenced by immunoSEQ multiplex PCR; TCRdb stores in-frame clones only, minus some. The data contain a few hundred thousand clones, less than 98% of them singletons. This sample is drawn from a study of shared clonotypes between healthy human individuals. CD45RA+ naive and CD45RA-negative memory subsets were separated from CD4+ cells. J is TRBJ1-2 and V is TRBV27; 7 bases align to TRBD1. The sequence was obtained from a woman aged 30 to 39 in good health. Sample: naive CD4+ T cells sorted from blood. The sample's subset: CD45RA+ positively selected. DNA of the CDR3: TGTGCCAGCAGTCACCTACCCCTACCGGGACAGCCAATCTCTAACTATGGCTACACCTTC. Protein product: CASSHLPLPGQPISNYGYTF.